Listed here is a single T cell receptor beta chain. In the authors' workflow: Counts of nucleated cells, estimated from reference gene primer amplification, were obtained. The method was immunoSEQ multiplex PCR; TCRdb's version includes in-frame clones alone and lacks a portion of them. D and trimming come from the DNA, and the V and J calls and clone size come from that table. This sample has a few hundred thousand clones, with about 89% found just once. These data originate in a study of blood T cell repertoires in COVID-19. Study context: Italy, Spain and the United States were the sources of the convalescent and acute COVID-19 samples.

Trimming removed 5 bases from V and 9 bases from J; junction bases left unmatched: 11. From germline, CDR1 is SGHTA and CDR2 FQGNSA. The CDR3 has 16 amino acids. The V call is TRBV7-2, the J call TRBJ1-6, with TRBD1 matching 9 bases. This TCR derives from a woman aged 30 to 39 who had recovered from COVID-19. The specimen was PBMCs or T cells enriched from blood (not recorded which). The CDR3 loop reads CASSPRTGENSSPLHF. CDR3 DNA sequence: TGTGCCAGCAGCCCTCGGACAGGGGAGAATAGTTCACCCCTCCACTTT.